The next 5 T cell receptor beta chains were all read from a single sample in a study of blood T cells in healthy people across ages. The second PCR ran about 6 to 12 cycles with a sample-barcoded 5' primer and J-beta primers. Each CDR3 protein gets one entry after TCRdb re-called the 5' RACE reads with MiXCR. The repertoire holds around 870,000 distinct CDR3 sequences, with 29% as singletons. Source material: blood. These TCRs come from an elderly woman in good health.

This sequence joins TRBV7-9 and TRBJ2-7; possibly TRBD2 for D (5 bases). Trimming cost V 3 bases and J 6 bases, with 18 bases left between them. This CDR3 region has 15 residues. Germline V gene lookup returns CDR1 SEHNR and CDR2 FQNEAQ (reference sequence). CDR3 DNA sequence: TGTGCCAGCAGCTTCCCTGGGGAGCGATCAAGCGAGCAGTACTTC. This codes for CASSFPGERSSEQYF.

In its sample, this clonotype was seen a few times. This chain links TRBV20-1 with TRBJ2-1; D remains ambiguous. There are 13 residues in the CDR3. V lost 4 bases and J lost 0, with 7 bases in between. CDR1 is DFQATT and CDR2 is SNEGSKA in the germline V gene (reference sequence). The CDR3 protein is CSAIEFSYNEQFF. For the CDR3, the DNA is TGCAGTGCTATAGAGTTCTCCTACAATGAGCAGTTCTTC.

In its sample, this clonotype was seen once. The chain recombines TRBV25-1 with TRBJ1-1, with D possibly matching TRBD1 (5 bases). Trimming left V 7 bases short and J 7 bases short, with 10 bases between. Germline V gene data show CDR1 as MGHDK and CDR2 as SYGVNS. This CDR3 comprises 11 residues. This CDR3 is CASTGTVEAFF. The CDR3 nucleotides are TGTGCCAGCACCGGGACGGTTGAAGCTTTCTTT.

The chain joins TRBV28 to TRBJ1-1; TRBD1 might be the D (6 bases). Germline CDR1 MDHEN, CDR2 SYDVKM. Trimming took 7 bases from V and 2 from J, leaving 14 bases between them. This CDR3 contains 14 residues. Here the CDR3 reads CASIRGGPNTEAFF. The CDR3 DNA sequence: TGTGCCAGCATCAGAGGGGGGCCCAACACTGAAGCTTTCTTT.

The CDR3 region is CASSRSHYHQNIQYF. As DNA, the CDR3 is TGTGCCAGCAGTCGATCCCACTACCACCAAAACATTCAGTACTTC. The chain combines TRBV11-2 with TRBJ2-4, with no clear D. The CDR3 runs 15 residues. Germline CDR1 and CDR2: SGHAT and FQNNGV. Trimming stripped 6 bases from V and 5 bases from J, with 17 bases between.